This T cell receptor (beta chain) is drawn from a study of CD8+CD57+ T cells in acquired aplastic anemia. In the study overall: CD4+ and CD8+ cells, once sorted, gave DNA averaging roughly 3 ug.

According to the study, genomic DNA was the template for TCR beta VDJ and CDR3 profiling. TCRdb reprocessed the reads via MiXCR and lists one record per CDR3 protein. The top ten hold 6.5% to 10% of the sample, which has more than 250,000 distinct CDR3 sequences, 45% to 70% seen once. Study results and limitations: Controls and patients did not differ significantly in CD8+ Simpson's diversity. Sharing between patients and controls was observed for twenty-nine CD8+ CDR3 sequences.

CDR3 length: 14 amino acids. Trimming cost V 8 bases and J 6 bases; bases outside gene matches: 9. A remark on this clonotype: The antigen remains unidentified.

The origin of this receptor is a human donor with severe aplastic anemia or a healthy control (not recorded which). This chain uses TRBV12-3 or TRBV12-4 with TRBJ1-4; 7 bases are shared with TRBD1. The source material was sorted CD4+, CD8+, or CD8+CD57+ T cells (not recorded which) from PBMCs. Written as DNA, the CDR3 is TGTGCCAGCCAGACCGACAGGGAGGATGAAAAACTGTTTTTT. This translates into CASQTDREDEKLFF.